This T cell receptor (beta chain) was sequenced during a study of OX40 agonist ivuxolimab in advanced cancers. Study overall: Three patients responded partially, comprising one with hepatocellular carcinoma and two with cutaneous melanoma.

About this clone: Its matching antigen is unknown.

Some clones are missing from TCRdb's copy, which holds only in-frame ones; the method was immunoSEQ multiplex PCR. The table shows roughly 61,000 clones, with roughly 87% occurring only once. Overall study results and limits: Among expanded peripheral T cells, antigen specificity went undetermined. More expanded clones were seen, on average, in CD8+ T cells than in CD4+.

The V gene's germline CDR1 is SGHNT and CDR2 YYREEE (reference sequence). Trimming shortened V by 3 bases and J by 3 bases, and 8 bases separated the two germline ends. The CDR3 has 13 residues. The chain employs TRBV5-4 and TRBJ2-3; no firm D call. The sample here was CD4+ or CD8+ T cells sorted from blood, taken in a trial of the OX40 agonist ivuxolimab. The receptor's source is an adult with an advanced solid tumor such as melanoma, head and neck, liver or kidney cancer. CDR3 sequence reads: CASSYVSTDTQYF. CDR3 sequence (DNA): TGTGCCAGCAGCTACGTCTCGACAGATACGCAGTATTTT.